These T cell receptor beta chains were read from a single sample in a study of vaccination and CD4 T cells after COVID-19. These receptors have no identified antigens. A single record per CDR3 protein comes from TCRdb applying MiXCR to the PCR reads. The sample shows more than 14,000 distinct CDR3 sequences, about 48% of them seen only once. The sequencing input was CD4+ T cells from blood, cultured in vitro. The source of these receptors is a human donor who had recovered from COVID-19. Both conserved end residues are part of each CDR3. The D gene is left open where the match is weak. Clone size is not always given. Where it is, it says once, few, many or a class for expanded clones.

d_gene | j_gene | abundance | v_gene | CDR3nt | CDR3aa
- | TRBJ2-1 | - | TRBV5-8 | TGTGCCAGCAGCTTGTACGGCGGCGCCCACAATGAGCAGTTCTTC | CASSLYGGAHNEQFF
TRBD2 | TRBJ2-1 | - | TRBV20-1 | TGCAGTGCCGCTCCCGGCCTAGCGGGAGGCGCTGAGCAGTTCTTC | CSAAPGLAGGAEQFF
- | TRBJ1-3 | - | TRBV11-3 | TGTGCCAGCAGCCCGGGGACACTAAGCTCTGGAAACACCATATATTTT | CASSPGTLSSGNTIYF
- | TRBJ1-1 | - | TRBV6-5 | TGTGCCAGCAGTTACTCGGGGTCTGAAGCTTTCTTT | CASSYSGSEAFF
- | TRBJ2-5 | - | TRBV6-2/TRBV6-3 | TGTGCCAGCAGTCAGGCGGGCAGCCTTCGCCAAGAGACCCAGTACTTC | CASSQAGSLRQETQYF
TRBD2 | TRBJ2-7 | few | TRBV20-1 | TGCAGTGCTAGCTCCGCTAGCGGGGGTGGCGAGCAGTACTTC | CSASSASGGGEQYF
- | TRBJ2-3 | - | TRBV20-1 | TGCAGTGCTCCAAGGACGACTAGCACAGATACGCAGTATTTT | CSAPRTTSTDTQYF
- | TRBJ1-5 | - | TRBV20-1 | TGCAGTGCTAGAGACAACAGGGGCAATCAGCCCCAGCATTTT | CSARDNRGNQPQHF
- | TRBJ2-3 | - | TRBV5-1 | TGCGCCAGCAGCCTGAACCGACTTACTAGCACAGATACGCAGTATTTT | CASSLNRLTSTDTQYF
- | TRBJ1-2 | few | TRBV5-1 | TGCGCCAGCAGCTCCATGTCGGGGGGTTTGGGCTACACCTTC | CASSSMSGGLGYTF
- | TRBJ2-2 | - | TRBV11-2 | TGTGCCAGCAGCGCGGGACAAACGAACACCGGGGAGCTGTTTTTT | CASSAGQTNTGELFF
- | TRBJ1-5 | - | TRBV12-3/TRBV12-4 | TGTGCCAGCAGCATAAACGATCAGCCCCAGCATTTT | CASSINDQPQHF
- | TRBJ2-5 | - | TRBV5-1 | TGCGCCAGCAGCACCCGGGGAGGCGAGACCCAGTACTTC | CASSTRGGETQYF
TRBD2 | TRBJ2-5 | - | TRBV7-9 | TGTGCCAGCAGCCGCGGGGGGGGAGAAGAGACCCAGTACTTC | CASSRGGGEETQYF
TRBD2 | TRBJ2-3 | - | TRBV6-1 | TGTGCCAGCAGTAAAACTAGCGGGGGGGCGGATACGCAGTATTTT | CASSKTSGGADTQYF
TRBD1 | TRBJ1-1 | few | TRBV20-1 | TGCAGTGCTAGTAGGGAGTTCCGGGACAGTAACACTGAAGCTTTCTTT | CSASREFRDSNTEAFF
- | TRBJ1-3 | - | TRBV6-1 | TGTGCCAGCATCGACAGGAATGGAAACACCATATATTTT | CASIDRNGNTIYF
- | TRBJ1-2 | few | TRBV4-2 | TGTGCCAGCAGCCAAGATCAGGGGCTTGGCTACACCTTC | CASSQDQGLGYTF
- | TRBJ1-2 | - | TRBV4-1 | TGCGCCAGCAGCCAAGGAAGGGGCGCCGGCGGGTATGGCTACACCTTC | CASSQGRGAGGYGYTF
TRBD1 | TRBJ1-1 | - | TRBV28 | TGTGCCAGCAGTTCCGGGACAGGGGGCACTGAAGCTTTCTTT | CASSSGTGGTEAFF
- | TRBJ2-5 | - | TRBV7-2 | TGTGCCAGCAGGCAAACCGGCACGGCGGCGGAGACCCAGTACTTC | CASRQTGTAAETQYF
- | TRBJ1-1 | - | TRBV19 | TGTGCCAGTAGCATTAAAGGTCGGGGCGGTGCCACTGAAGCTTTCTTT | CASSIKGRGGATEAFF
- | TRBJ1-2 | - | TRBV2 | TGTGCCAGCGGGGAGGACAGAAACTATGGCTACACCTTC | CASGEDRNYGYTF
- | TRBJ1-2 | - | TRBV12-3/TRBV12-4 | TGTGCCAGCAGTCCCCGGGGAGGGGAGGCTGGCTACACCTTC | CASSPRGGEAGYTF
- | TRBJ2-2 | - | TRBV15 | TGTGCCACCAGCTCCCAGTTACTGAACACCGGGGAGCTGTTTTTT | CATSSQLLNTGELFF
TRBD1 | TRBJ1-5 | few | TRBV30 | TGTGCCTGGACTTCGAGGGGATGGGACAGTCTTACCAGCAATCAGCCCCAGCATTTT | CAWTSRGWDSLTSNQPQHF
- | TRBJ1-5 | once | TRBV3-1 | TGTGCCAGCAGCCAAGGGGGTTATAGCAATCAGCCCCAGCATTTT | CASSQGGYSNQPQHF
- | TRBJ1-6 | - | TRBV21-1 | TGTGCCAGCAGCGGAGGGGGGATGGCCTATAATTCACCCCTCCACTTT | CASSGGGMAYNSPLHF
- | TRBJ2-7 | - | TRBV6-2/TRBV6-3 | TGTGCCAGCAGCAGGGTCGGCAACGAGCAGTACTTC | CASSRVGNEQYF
- | TRBJ2-6 | - | TRBV6-1 | TGTGCCAGCAGTGTGGACAGAACCTCTGGGGCCAACGTCCTGACTTTC | CASSVDRTSGANVLTF
- | TRBJ2-2 | once | TRBV6-2/TRBV6-3 | TGTGCCAGCAACCAGGGAGCCGCCGGGGAGCTGTTTTTT | CASNQGAAGELFF
TRBD1 | TRBJ1-1 | - | TRBV7-2 | TGTGCCAGCAGCCCGGGACAGGGGATGAACACTGAAGCTTTCTTT | CASSPGQGMNTEAFF
- | TRBJ1-1 | few | TRBV4-3 | TGCGCCAGCAGCCAAGATGTGGGGGGGGACACTGAAGCTTTCTTT | CASSQDVGGDTEAFF
TRBD2 | TRBJ2-1 | - | TRBV7-9 | TGTGCCAGCAGCTTAGTGGGGCGGGGGGATCTCAATGAGCAGTTCTTC | CASSLVGRGDLNEQFF
- | TRBJ1-5 | - | TRBV2 | TGTGCCAGCAGTGCGGCAGGGCATCAGCCCCAGCATTTT | CASSAAGHQPQHF
TRBD1 | TRBJ1-5 | - | TRBV19 | TGTGCCACCAGGACAGGTGAAAGCAATCAGCCCCAGCATTTT | CATRTGESNQPQHF
TRBD2 | TRBJ2-1 | - | TRBV4-1 | TGCGCCAGCAGCCAACCGACTAGCGGGAGGGTGAGGGATGAGCAGTTCTTC | CASSQPTSGRVRDEQFF
- | TRBJ2-7 | few | TRBV7-2 | TGTGCCAGCAGCTTACTCCACGAGCAGTACTTC | CASSLLHEQYF
TRBD1 | TRBJ2-7 | few | TRBV7-2 | TGTGCCAGCAGCTTCCGGACAGGCTCCTACGAGCAGTACTTC | CASSFRTGSYEQYF